The 2 T cell receptor beta chains below come from one sample, sequenced in a study of T cell changes during pregnancy in multiple sclerosis. The table came from immunoSEQ multiplex PCR; TCRdb's copy has only in-frame clones and leaves some out. Seen here are tens of thousands of clones, around 94% observed once, and the top ten hold more than 0.8%. The sample was peripheral blood, taken in the third trimester of pregnancy. Receptor source: a female donor with multiple sclerosis, enrolled in a pregnancy study.

The CDR3 DNA reads TGTGCCAGCAGCCAAGAATTCAGGGTCGGGAGTGAGGCAGATACGCAGTATTTT. Its translation is CASSQEFRVGSEADTQYF. The gene calls are TRBV14 and TRBJ2-3; D is perhaps TRBD2 (6 bases). This CDR3 spans 18 amino acids. The germline gives CDR1 SGHDN, CDR2 FVKESK. Trimming stripped 0 bases from V and 4 bases from J, with 20 bases between.

The chain couples TRBV28 to TRBJ1-5; TRBD1 aligns across 8 bases. Germline CDR1 reads MDHEN; CDR2 reads SYDVKM. V lost 3 bases, J lost 5 bases, and 3 bases stayed unmatched. This CDR3 has 14 residues. The CDR3 DNA is TGTGCCAGCAGTTTCCCGGACAGGGATCAGCCCCAGCATTTT. Amino acids: CASSFPDRDQPQHF.